This is a list of T cell receptor beta chains from one sample in a study of T-cell reconstitution after alpha-beta-depleted transplantation in children. TCRdb analysed the PCR reads with MiXCR anew, one entry per CDR3 protein. The table records 280,000 or so distinct CDR3 sequences, around 10% of them present only once. The sequencing used peripheral blood, collected 180 days after TCRalphabeta/CD19-depleted stem cell transplant. These receptors were obtained from a male patient aged 2 to 10 who had a stem cell transplant for chronic granulomatous disease, so the T cells may come from the graft donor. The CDR3 runs from the conserved cysteine through the conserved F or W. D genes are given only for firm matches. Rows give clone size only sometimes, using once, few, many, or a class for an expanded clone.

>-|many|TRBV12-3/TRBV12-4|TRBJ2-3
TGTGCCAGCAGTTTGGCGGGGCAGTATTTT
CASSLAGQYF
>-|many|TRBV18|TRBJ2-7
TGTGCCAGCTCACCCTTGGAGGGTACCTACGAGCAGTACTTC
CASSPLEGTYEQYF
>-|many|TRBV16|TRBJ2-1
TGTGCCAGCAGCCCGAGCAGGCTCCCTGGCAATGAGCAGTTCTTC
CASSPSRLPGNEQFF
>-|many|TRBV10-3|TRBJ2-5
TGTGCCATCAGTGAGTGGGCAGGGCAGCAAGAGACCCAGTACTTC
CAISEWAGQQETQYF
>-|many|TRBV18|TRBJ2-7
TGTGCCAGCTCACCAACGAGTGGGGCGAACTACGAGCAGTACTTC
CASSPTSGANYEQYF
>-|many|TRBV29-1|TRBJ2-5
TGCAGCGTTGAGGGGCGCCTGGAGACCCAGTACTTC
CSVEGRLETQYF
>-|few|TRBV7-9|TRBJ2-7
TGTGCCAGCAGCTTCGGGTTGGGTCCCCTAAACTACTACGAGCAGTACTTC
CASSFGLGPLNYYEQYF
>-|many|TRBV28|TRBJ2-7
TGTGCCAGCAGGGGGGCCAGGCTGTTGAAGAACGAGCAGTACTTC
CASRGARLLKNEQYF
>TRBD2|few|TRBV7-6|TRBJ2-1
TGTGCCAGCAGCTCCGGACTAGCGGGAGGTGACAATGAGCAGTTCTTC
CASSSGLAGGDNEQFF
>TRBD2|many|TRBV27|TRBJ2-1
TGTGCCAGCAAACTAGCGGGAGCGTTCAATGAGCAGTTCTTC
CASKLAGAFNEQFF
>TRBD2|-|TRBV19|TRBJ2-1
TGTGCCAGTGGGCGGGAGTGGTATAATGAGCAGTTCTTC
CASGREWYNEQFF
>TRBD2|many|TRBV29-1|TRBJ2-1
TGCAGCGTTTTGTCGACTAGCGGAGGGAACAATGAGCAGTTCTTC
CSVLSTSGGNNEQFF
>-|many|TRBV5-1|TRBJ2-3
TGCGCCAGCAGCCTGGGACCCATTGGGACAGATACGCAGTATTTT
CASSLGPIGTDTQYF
>-|many|TRBV20-1|TRBJ1-2
TGCAGTGGTCCGGGGGCCGATGGCTACACCTTC
CSGPGADGYTF
>-|many|TRBV29-1|TRBJ1-3
TGCAGCGTCCTAACCAGCGGTTCTGGAAACACCATATATTTT
CSVLTSGSGNTIYF
>-|many|TRBV12-3/TRBV12-4|TRBJ2-2
TGTGCCAGCAGTCTACTCGTCCCCGGGGAGCTGTTTTTT
CASSLLVPGELFF
>TRBD1|many|TRBV12-3/TRBV12-4|TRBJ2-2
TGTGCCAGCAGTTTGTTGTTGGGACAGACCGGGGAGCTGTTTTTT
CASSLLLGQTGELFF
>-|many|TRBV5-5|TRBJ2-5
TGTGCCAGCAGCTTCCCAGGGAGAGAGACCCAGTACTTC
CASSFPGRETQYF
>-|-|TRBV25-1|TRBJ2-4
TGTGCCAGCAGTGAGGGGACATTACTAGCCAAAAACATTCAGTACTTC
CASSEGTLLAKNIQYF
>TRBD1|many|TRBV7-9|TRBJ2-1
TGTGCCAGCAGCCAAGGGACAGGGGATCGGAATGAGCAGTTCTTC
CASSQGTGDRNEQFF
>-|-|TRBV19|TRBJ2-7
TGTGCCAGTAGTAGCAGGATTAGCGCCGTCTACGAGCAGTACTTC
CASSSRISAVYEQYF
>TRBD2|many|TRBV6-1|TRBJ2-1
TGTGCCAGCAGTGTCCCGGGACTAGCCTACAATGAGCAGTTCTTC
CASSVPGLAYNEQFF
>TRBD2|many|TRBV20-1|TRBJ2-2
TGCAGTGCCTCCCGACTAGCGGGAGGGTCCGGGGAGCTGTTTTTT
CSASRLAGGSGELFF
>-|many|TRBV29-1|TRBJ2-5
TGCAGCGTTCAGACCCAAGAGACCCAGTACTTC
CSVQTQETQYF
>-|many|TRBV7-2|TRBJ2-1
TGTGCCAGCAGACTCAGGGAAGGGAGGTACAATGAGCAGTTCTTC
CASRLREGRYNEQFF
>-|many|TRBV5-1|TRBJ1-1
TGCGCCAGCAGCTTTGATCTTAGGGAGAACACTGAAGCTTTCTTT
CASSFDLRENTEAFF
>-|many|TRBV12-3/TRBV12-4|TRBJ2-1
TGTGCCAGCAGTTTCCCCGCCTCCTACAATGAGCAGTTCTTC
CASSFPASYNEQFF
>TRBD2|many|TRBV29-1|TRBJ2-7
TGCAGCGTGGCCCCGGGACTACACTCCTACGAGCAGTACTTC
CSVAPGLHSYEQYF
>TRBD1|many|TRBV12-3/TRBV12-4|TRBJ2-1
TGTGCCAGCAGCCTGACAGGGCGCGATGAGCAGTTCTTC
CASSLTGRDEQFF
>-|many|TRBV6-5|TRBJ1-5
TGTGCCAGCAGTTACCACAGGGATAGCAATCAGCCCCAGCATTTT
CASSYHRDSNQPQHF
>TRBD2|many|TRBV29-1|TRBJ2-2
TGCAGCGTTGGCTCCGGGGGGGCGAGGACCGGGGAGCTGTTTTTT
CSVGSGGARTGELFF
>-|many|TRBV9|TRBJ2-5
TGTGCCAGCAGCGTAGGCGGACAGCAAGAGACCCAGTACTTC
CASSVGGQQETQYF
>-|many|TRBV29-1|TRBJ1-2
TGCAGCGTTGGACAGCCAAATAATTATGGCTACACCTTC
CSVGQPNNYGYTF
>-|-|TRBV6-1|TRBJ2-5
TGTGCCAGCAGTGTGCTGGGAGAGACCCAGTACTTC
CASSVLGETQYF
>-|many|TRBV20-1|TRBJ2-7
TGCAGTGCCCCGGGACGGAGTTTCGAGGAGCAGTACTTC
CSAPGRSFEEQYF
>-|many|TRBV7-2|TRBJ2-4
TGTGCCAGCAGCCCCCCGGACAGCAAAAACATTCAGTACTTC
CASSPPDSKNIQYF
>-|many|TRBV12-3/TRBV12-4|TRBJ2-5
TGTGCCAGCAGTCCGTGGGCGGGGCAACAAGAGACCCAGTACTTC
CASSPWAGQQETQYF
>TRBD2|many|TRBV30|TRBJ2-2
TGTGCCTGGAGTGTAATCGTACAGATTAGCGGGAGAAACACCGGGGAGCTGTTTTTT
CAWSVIVQISGRNTGELFF
>-|few|TRBV18|TRBJ1-1
TGTGCCAGCTCACCTTTGGCAGTTAGTGTGAACACTGAAGCTTTCTTT
CASSPLAVSVNTEAFF
>-|many|TRBV9|TRBJ2-3
TGTGCCAGCAGCGTAGGGAGGGGGGTTAGCACAGATACGCAGTATTTT
CASSVGRGVSTDTQYF
>-|-|TRBV7-7|TRBJ1-3
TGTGCTAGCAGCTTATTCCACGATGACACCATATATTTT
CASSLFHDDTIYF
>-|many|TRBV28|TRBJ1-5
TGTGCCAGCAGTTTAAAGACAGGACCTAGCAATCAGCCCCAGCATTTT
CASSLKTGPSNQPQHF
>-|many|TRBV18|TRBJ2-5
TGTGCCAGCTCACCGTTTTCGGAGACCCAGTACTTC
CASSPFSETQYF
>-|many|TRBV19|TRBJ1-5
TGTGCCAGTAGTATTGATCTGATAAATCAGCCCCAGCATTTT
CASSIDLINQPQHF
>-|many|TRBV20-1|TRBJ2-2
TGCAGTGCTAGTGGTTCCACCGGGGAGCTGTTTTTT
CSASGSTGELFF